These 30 T cell receptor beta chains share one sample of origin, sequenced in a study. TCRdb itself ran the 5' RACE reads through MiXCR, one entry per CDR3 protein. Found here are roughly 50,000 distinct CDR3 sequences, approximately 25% of them singletons; the top ten hold roughly 3%. Specimen: tumor-infiltrating naive CD4+ T cells sorted from the breast tumor. Sample subset: naive CD4+ T cells, CD4+CD45RA+CD25-. These receptor sequences come from a female donor with breast cancer.

The sample holds many counts of this clonotype. The chain joins TRBV6-5 to TRBJ1-5; 7 positions match TRBD1. This CDR3 is built from 12 residues. The V and J ends lost 7 bases and 5 bases, in that order; junction bases with no gene match: 2. Germline values: CDR1 MNHEY, CDR2 SVGAGI. CDR3 nucleotide sequence: TGTGCCAGCAACGACAGGGATCAGCCCCAGCATTTT. Protein: CASNDRDQPQHF.

V and J are TRBV28 and TRBJ2-5; D may correspond to TRBD1 or TRBD2 (5 bases each). The ends were cut back, 5 bases at V and 1 base at J, with 11 bases in the middle. Germline V gene sequence: CDR1 MDHEN, CDR2 SYDVKM. CDR3 size: 14 residues. CDR3 DNA: TGTGCCAGCAGTCGGGGCGGATCCCAAGAGACCCAGTACTTC. The encoded protein is CASSRGGSQETQYF.

The chain uses TRBV7-9 and TRBJ1-4, with D possibly matching TRBD1 (5 bases). Trimming pared 5 bases from V and 0 bases from J, leaving 13 bases between. The CDR3 loop spans 16 amino acids. From germline, CDR1 is SEHNR and CDR2 FQNEAQ (reference sequence). This CDR3 is CASSEDSLTTNEKLFF. CDR3 sequence (DNA): TGTGCCAGCAGCGAAGACAGCTTAACAACTAATGAAAAACTGTTTTTT. Supplemented by reference TRBV7-9 and TRBJ1-4, the full variable domain reads DTGVSQNPRHKITKRGQNVTFRCDPISEHNRLYWYRQTLGQGPEFLTYFQNEAQLEKSRLLSDRFSAERPKGSFSTLEIQRTEQGDSAMYLCASSEDSLTTNEKLFFGSGTQLSVL.

The chain has TRBV7-2 and TRBJ1-2; D is uncertain. Germline V CDR1 and CDR2: SGHTA, FQGNSA. The V and J ends lost 3 bases and 5 bases respectively, with 10 bases between them. CDR3 size: 13 residues. CDR3 loop: CASSLDPPYGYTF. DNA for the CDR3: TGTGCCAGCAGCTTGGACCCGCCTTATGGCTACACCTTC. Using reference TRBV7-2 and TRBJ1-2 for the parts outside the CDR3, the full variable domain is GAGVSQSPSNKVTEKGKDVELRCDPISGHTALYWYRQSLGQGLEFLIYFQGNSAPDKSGLPSDRFSAERTGGSVSTLTIQRTQQEDSAVYLCASSLDPPYGYTFGSGTRLTVV.

The sample holds a few counts of this clonotype. The chain recombines TRBV6-5 with TRBJ2-2, with unresolved D. The V gene's germline CDR1 is MNHEY and CDR2 SVGAGI. The CDR3 has 14 residues. V lost 6 bases, J lost 0 bases, and 8 bases lay in between. The CDR3 spells CASRRDANTGELFF. Here the CDR3 DNA reads TGTGCCAGCAGACGAGACGCGAACACCGGGGAGCTGTTTTTT.

This clonotype was counted at least ten times. The chain has TRBV12-3 or TRBV12-4 and TRBJ2-5, with TRBD2 matching over 8 bases. The V gene end was trimmed by 7 bases and the J gene end by 1 base; junction bases not matched to a gene: 14. The CDR3 totals 17 residues. The CDR3 DNA follows: TGTGCCAGCACCGCGGGGCGTAAAGCGGGAGTCCAAGAGACCCAGTACTTC. It translates to CASTAGRKAGVQETQYF.

This rearrangement joins TRBV5-4 to TRBJ2-5; TRBD2 is a possible D gene (6 bases). The CDR3 has 15 residues. V gave up 4 bases and J gave up 2 bases, with 15 bases separating them. Per germline, CDR1 SGHNT and CDR2 YYREEE (reference sequence). In DNA, the CDR3 is TGTGCCAGCAGCCCCCAAGGAGGGAAGCAAGAGACCCAGTACTTC. This gives the protein CASSPQGGKQETQYF.

There are many counts of this clonotype. The rearrangement uses TRBV6-6 and TRBJ1-5, with 8 bases identical to TRBD1. V dropped 5 bases and J dropped 5; count of bases not matched to a gene: 5. Germline CDR1 is MNHNY and CDR2 is SVGAGI (reference sequence). The CDR3 length is 14 residues. CDR3 sequence: CASSGQGRDQPQHF. Here the CDR3 DNA reads TGTGCCAGCAGTGGACAGGGAAGGGATCAGCCCCAGCATTTT.

The chain joins TRBV12-3 or TRBV12-4 to TRBJ1-1, with D possibly being TRBD1 (5 bases). Deletions cut 6 bases from V and 6 bases from J, with 14 bases between. CDR3 size: 13 residues. For the CDR3, the DNA is TGTGCCAGCAGCTGGCGACGGGGGGCTGAAGCTTTCTTT. Translating it yields CASSWRRGAEAFF.

The J gene is TRBJ2-2, the V gene TRBV5-1; 7 bases agree with TRBD1. The CDR3 covers 17 residues. Germline CDR1 is SGHRS and CDR2 is YFSETQ. V shed 0 bases, J shed 4 bases, and the junction held 9 bases outside the gene matches. CDR3 in DNA: TGCGCCAGCAGCTTGGTTCTCTACAGGGGAAGCACCGGGGAGCTGTTTTTT. Translated: CASSLVLYRGSTGELFF.

This clonotype was observed a handful of times. The rearrangement uses TRBV6-5 and TRBJ1-6; 7 bases are shared with TRBD1. The CDR3 is made up of 15 amino acids. The trim removed 6 bases at V and 5 bases at J, leaving 7 bases unmatched. From germline, CDR1 is MNHEY and CDR2 SVGAGI. CDR3 in DNA: TGTGCCAGCAGGGACGGGACAGTCGATAATTCACCCCTCCACTTT. Its translation: CASRDGTVDNSPLHF.

At least ten counts were recorded for this clonotype. This chain connects TRBV7-9 to TRBJ1-2, with 7 positions matching TRBD1. Germline assignment: CDR1 SEHNR and CDR2 FQNEAQ (reference sequence). Trimming removed 5 bases from V and 0 bases from J; junction bases left unmatched: 3. The CDR3 is 14 residues long. CDR3 protein: CASSDGTANYGYTF. The CDR3 region has the DNA TGTGCCAGCAGCGATGGGACAGCTAACTATGGCTACACCTTC.

Concerning this clonotype: At one end the junction does not follow the germline gene, possibly because of a read error. The chain carries TRBV7-6 and TRBJ2-3; D remains unclear. CDR3 length equals 14 residues. Germline V lookup: CDR1 SGHVS, CDR2 FNYEAQ. DNA for the CDR3: TGTGCCAGCAGCCCCCCCCCGGGCACGGATACGCAGTATTTT. Its protein is CASSPPPGTDTQYF.

This clonotype was picked up a small number of times. The V and J genes are TRBV2 and TRBJ2-1; 7 bases match TRBD1. The CDR3 is 11 residues long. Germline V gene lookup returns CDR1 SNHLY and CDR2 FYNNEI. V was pared by 2 bases and J by 14 bases, with 3 bases of the junction left unmatched. The CDR3 protein is CASSERTGEFF. The CDR3 bases are TGTGCCAGCAGTGAAAGGACAGGAGAGTTCTTC.

This clonotype turned up a few times. The CDR3 protein is CASSEPRTGDYGYTF. The CDR3, as DNA: TGTGCCAGCAGTGAACCCCGTACAGGGGACTATGGCTACACCTTC. This chain uses TRBV6-1 with TRBJ1-2; 7 bases are shared with TRBD1. The CDR3 is 15 residues long. CDR1 is MNHNS, CDR2 SASEGT, per germline. The V and J ends lost 2 bases and 3 bases, in that order; junction bases with no gene match: 6.

This clonotype was observed a few times. The genes are TRBV28 and TRBJ2-5; 9 positions match TRBD1. This CDR3 is 15 amino acids long. With V trimmed by 3 bases and J by 5 bases, 7 bases remained unmatched. Germline CDR1 reads MDHEN; CDR2 reads SYDVKM. In nucleotides, the CDR3 is TGTGCCAGCAGTTTGGACAGGGGATTTCGGGAGACCCAGTACTTC. Its protein product is CASSLDRGFRETQYF.

The gene calls are TRBV20-1 and TRBJ1-5; 8 positions agree with TRBD1. V shed 6 bases, J shed 7 bases, and the junction held 5 bases outside the gene matches. The CDR3 extends over 12 amino acids. CDR1 is DFQATT and CDR2 is SNEGSKA in the germline V gene (reference sequence). The CDR3 region has the DNA TGCAGTGCCGGACAGGGAAGCCAGCCCCAGCATTTT. Translated: CSAGQGSQPQHF.

The chain has TRBV5-1 and TRBJ2-6; 9 positions match TRBD1. The CDR3 loop spans 17 amino acids. CDR1 and CDR2 (germline): SGHRS, YFSETQ. The trim removed 3 bases at V and 1 base at J, leaving 5 bases unmatched. The CDR3 protein is CASSSGTGRSGANVLTF. In DNA, the CDR3 is TGCGCCAGCAGCTCCGGGACAGGGAGGTCTGGGGCCAACGTCCTGACTTTC.

This chain connects TRBV14 to TRBJ1-1; D might be TRBD1 (6 bases). CDR1 and CDR2 from the germline V gene are SGHDN and FVKESK. The CDR3 has 11 amino acids. V was trimmed by 5 bases and J by 11 bases, leaving 12 bases between them. CDR3 coding DNA: TGTGCCAGCAGCGCAACAGGGATGGCTTTCTTT. Protein: CASSATGMAFF.

V and J are TRBV5-1 and TRBJ2-7, with no clear D. The germline gives CDR1 SGHRS, CDR2 YFSETQ. V was cut by 0 bases and J by 2 bases, with 12 bases left in between. The length of the CDR3 is 15 residues. CDR3 residues: CASSLGTADTYEQYF. The DNA of the CDR3 is TGCGCCAGCAGCTTGGGAACGGCAGATACCTACGAGCAGTACTTC.

This clonotype was seen only a few times. This chain uses TRBV5-1 with TRBJ2-3; 8 bases are a match to TRBD1. The CDR3 consists of 14 residues. With 4 bases clipped from V and 3 bases from J, the junction kept 4 bases outside the gene matches. Germline V lookup: CDR1 SGHRS, CDR2 YFSETQ. DNA for the CDR3: TGCGCCAGCAGCCTGGGACAGGAGACAGATACGCAGTATTTT. Translated, it gives CASSLGQETDTQYF.

The chain employs TRBV7-9 and TRBJ2-5, with 8 bases fitting TRBD2. This CDR3 region has 14 residues. Per germline, CDR1 SEHNR and CDR2 FQNEAQ (reference sequence). Germline trimming cut 7 bases from V and 1 base from J; bases unmatched to any gene: 5. The CDR3 spells CASTTSGGQETQYF. CDR3 nucleotides: TGTGCCAGCACCACCAGCGGGGGCCAAGAGACCCAGTACTTC. The variable domain in full, with the rest retrieved from reference TRBV7-9 and TRBJ2-5, is DTGVSQNPRHKITKRGQNVTFRCDPISEHNRLYWYRQTLGQGPEFLTYFQNEAQLEKSRLLSDRFSAERPKGSFSTLEIQRTEQGDSAMYLCASTTSGGQETQYFGPGTRLLVL.

In this sample, this clonotype turned up many times. V gene TRBV12-3 or TRBV12-4 combines with J gene TRBJ1-6; 7 bases are a match to TRBD1. V lost 8 bases, J lost 8 bases, and 9 bases stayed unmatched. The CDR3 extends over 14 amino acids. CDR3 in DNA: TGTGCCAGCTCATCAGGGGGATCGGATTCACCCCTCCACTTT. Amino acids: CASSSGGSDSPLHF.

This chain uses TRBV7-2 with TRBJ1-2, with 8 positions matching TRBD1. This CDR3 spans 14 amino acids. V lost 7 bases to trimming and J lost 2 bases; unmatched junction nucleotides: 6. Per the germline V gene, CDR1 is SGHTA and CDR2 is FQGNSA. In DNA, the CDR3 is TGTGCCAGCACCGGAACAGGGGGGAACTATGGCTACACCTTC. The encoded protein is CASTGTGGNYGYTF.

The V call is TRBV13, the J call TRBJ2-7; D gene uncertain. Per the germline V gene, CDR1 is PRHDT and CDR2 is FYEKMQ (reference sequence). The CDR3 has 13 amino acids. V was pared by 5 bases and J by 6 bases, with 14 bases between. The CDR3 DNA reads as TGTGCCAGCAGCCCGGCCCCTCCTCGCGAGCAGTACTTC. Its translation is CASSPAPPREQYF.

This rearrangement joins TRBV2 to TRBJ1-5, with TRBD1 as a possible D gene (6 bases). Germline V CDR1 and CDR2: SNHLY, FYNNEI. The CDR3 has 14 amino acids. The V gene lost 8 bases and the J gene lost 1 base, with 12 bases spanning the gap. Written as DNA, the CDR3 is TGTGCCAGCCGCAGGGGCTTCAGCAATCAGCCCCAGCATTTT. Residues: CASRRGFSNQPQHF.

The rearrangement uses TRBV9 and TRBJ2-5; D remains ambiguous. There are 12 residues in the CDR3. Between the trimmed V and J ends, which lost 1 base and 1 base, there was a span of 2 bases. CDR1 SGDLS and CDR2 YYNGEE come from the germline V gene. CDR3 in DNA: TGTGCCAGCAGCGTACCCCAAGAGACCCAGTACTTC. Translated: CASSVPQETQYF.

The chain uses TRBV15 and TRBJ2-4, with a possible D match to TRBD2 (6 bases). Trimming removed 0 bases from V and 7 bases from J, with 13 bases in between. The germline V gene encodes CDR1 LNHNV and CDR2 YYDKDF (reference sequence). This CDR3 is 15 amino acids long. Here the CDR3 reads CATSRDRGGWNIQYF. In DNA form, the CDR3 reads TGTGCCACCAGCAGAGATCGCGGAGGGTGGAACATTCAGTACTTC.

This chain links TRBV7-3 with TRBJ2-2; D may match TRBD1 or TRBD2 (6 bases each). Trimming shortened V by 3 bases and J by 3 bases, and 14 bases separated the two germline ends. The V gene's germline CDR1 is SGHTA and CDR2 FQGTGA. The CDR3 is 16 residues long. This CDR3 reads CASSFGGRRHTGELFF. CDR3 sequence (DNA): TGTGCCAGCAGCTTTGGGGGGCGCAGGCACACCGGGGAGCTGTTTTTT.

This chain links TRBV24-1 with TRBJ2-3; 8 positions match TRBD2. Germline CDR1 KGHDR, CDR2 SFDVKD. Trimming took 11 bases from V and 3 from J; bases not matched to a gene: 12. The CDR3 has 15 residues. CDR3 sequence (DNA): TGTGCCATCGGGGGGGGAGCGGGAGTGACAGATACGCAGTATTTT. The encoded protein is CAIGGGAGVTDTQYF.